This TCR beta chain was profiled in a study of cytomegalovirus exposure and HLA in healthy donors. Whole-study context: Unique TCRs numbering roughly 80 million, obtained from HLA-typed donors, made up an early data release.

The PCR contained 60 Vbeta and 13 Jbeta primers. Clones were read by immunoSEQ multiplex PCR, and TCRdb kept only the in-frame ones, dropping some. This table has tens of thousands of clones, roughly four fifths appearing once. Germline V gene data show CDR1 as LNHDA and CDR2 as SQIVND (reference sequence). The CDR3 spans 16 residues. The V gene end was trimmed by 4 bases and the J gene end by 2 bases; junction bases not matched to a gene: 4. The chain carries TRBV19 and TRBJ2-3; TRBD2 agrees at 12 bases. The sample taken for sequencing was PBMCs. This clonotype was obtained from a man aged 18-30 years in good health and CMV-seronegative. The chain's CDR3 is CASSTGLAGITDTQYF. CDR3 nucleotides: TGTGCCAGTAGTACCGGACTAGCGGGGATCACAGATACGCAGTATTTT.